The 14 T cell receptor beta chains below were found in one sample sequenced in a study of cytomegalovirus exposure and HLA in healthy donors. TCRdb's copy holds only in-frame clones and misses some; the assay was immunoSEQ multiplex PCR. The sample lists roughly 130,000 clones, roughly 89% seen once, with about 8.2% in the top ten. The sample comprised PBMCs. These receptor sequences come from a woman aged 18-35 years in good health and CMV-seropositive.

V usage is TRBV28 and J usage is TRBJ1-5; D unclear. In germline, CDR1 is MDHEN, CDR2 SYDVKM. This CDR3 has 14 residues. Trimming removed 11 bases at V and 2 bases at J, with 16 bases between. CDR3 coding DNA: TGTGCCGGTTTCTCGGGTGCGGGCAATCAGCCCCAGCATTTT. Its translation: CAGFSGAGNQPQHF.

This clone has a single count. This rearrangement joins TRBV18 to TRBJ1-2, with D tentatively TRBD1 (6 bases). The CDR3 contains 17 residues. From germline, CDR1 is KGHSH and CDR2 LQKENI. V lost 0 bases, J lost 6 bases, and 20 bases lay in between. DNA for the CDR3: TGTGCCAGCTCACCACCGGGGGCAGGGAGTCGCATGGATGGCTACACCTTC. This sequence encodes CASSPPGAGSRMDGYTF.

This chain's CDR3 is CASSLIGGGRSYEQYF. CDR3 coding DNA: TGTGCCAGCAGCTTGATTGGCGGGGGCCGCTCCTACGAGCAGTACTTC. This chain uses TRBV5-6 with TRBJ2-7, with TRBD2 as a possible D gene (7 bases). V was cut by 1 base and J by 0 bases, with 14 bases left in between. Germline V gene sequence: CDR1 SGHDT, CDR2 YYEEEE. This CDR3 is built from 16 residues.

As regards this clone: The sample contains more than one DNA sequence encoding this CDR3. V usage is TRBV7-2 and J usage is TRBJ1-5; D ambiguous. CDR3 length: 13 residues. Germline V gene lookup returns CDR1 SGHTA and CDR2 FQGNSA. The V end lost 2 bases, the J end lost 4 bases, and 6 bases lay between the germline ends. The CDR3 spells CASSLRGNQPQHF. As DNA, the CDR3 is TGTGCCAGCAGCTTACGGGGAAATCAGCCCCAGCATTTT.

V gene TRBV6-5 combines with J gene TRBJ1-2, with 8 bases matching TRBD1. Trimming removed 6 bases from V and 3 bases from J; junction bases left unmatched: 6. The CDR3 loop spans 14 amino acids. Germline V CDR1 and CDR2: MNHEY, SVGAGI. The CDR3 region has the DNA TGTGCCAGCAGCGGACAGGGAATGCACTATGGCTACACCTTC. This gives the protein CASSGQGMHYGYTF.

This clone was recorded once. The rearrangement uses TRBV7-2 and TRBJ2-7; 7 bases fit TRBD1. Germline CDR1 and CDR2: SGHTA and FQGNSA. This CDR3 has 14 residues. The V gene end was trimmed by 4 bases and the J gene end by 4 bases; junction bases not matched to a gene: 7. CDR3 in amino acids: CASSSYGTVYEQYF. DNA for the CDR3: TGTGCCAGCAGCTCATATGGGACAGTTTACGAGCAGTACTTC.

V and J are TRBV4-1 and TRBJ1-5; the match to TRBD1 covers 7 bases. The CDR3 length is 15 residues. V shed 4 bases and J 4 bases; nucleotides not matched to a gene: 7. Germline V lookup: CDR1 MGHRA, CDR2 YSYEKL. The CDR3 region is CASSPQGFTNQPQHF. The CDR3 region has the DNA TGCGCCAGCAGCCCACAGGGGTTTACGAATCAGCCCCAGCATTTT.

This chain links TRBV28 with TRBJ2-5; 12 bases fit TRBD1. This CDR3 contains 17 residues. V shed 6 bases and J 5 bases; nucleotides not matched to a gene: 13. CDR1 is MDHEN, CDR2 SYDVKM, per germline. The CDR3 loop reads CASRLEPGQGAVETQYF. CDR3 DNA sequence: TGTGCCAGCAGGCTCGAGCCGGGACAGGGGGCAGTGGAGACCCAGTACTTC. The variable domain in full, completed from reference TRBV28 and TRBJ2-5, reads DVKVTQSSRYLVKRTGEKVFLECVQDMDHENMFWYRQDPGLGLRLIYFSYDVKMKEKGDIPEGYSVSREKKERFSLILESASTNQTSMYLCASRLEPGQGAVETQYFGPGTRLLVL.

The DNA for the CDR3 is TGTGCCAGCAGTGACAGGGAAAATAGCAATCAGCCCCAGCATTTT. It codes for CASSDRENSNQPQHF. V gene TRBV2 combines with J gene TRBJ1-5; perhaps TRBD1 as D (5 bases). With 3 bases removed from V and 0 bases from J, the gap between germline ends came to 9 bases. CDR3 length: 15 residues. Germline assignment: CDR1 SNHLY and CDR2 FYNNEI.

The chain combines TRBV6-1 with TRBJ1-2; tentative D call: TRBD1 (5 bases). V lost 0 bases, J lost 4 bases, and 12 bases lay in between. Per the germline V gene, CDR1 is MNHNS and CDR2 is SASEGT. There are 15 residues in the CDR3. The CDR3 loop reads CASSEAGGAPYGYTF. Written as DNA, the CDR3 is TGTGCCAGCAGTGAAGCAGGAGGGGCTCCCTATGGCTACACCTTC.

This chain connects TRBV9 to TRBJ2-3; 9 bases match TRBD2. This CDR3 has 16 amino acids. After removal of 0 bases from V and 3 bases from J, the junction contained 5 bases not matched to a gene. Per germline, CDR1 SGDLS and CDR2 YYNGEE. The CDR3 protein is CASSVAPSGMTDTQYF. CDR3 in DNA: TGTGCCAGCAGCGTAGCTCCTAGCGGGATGACAGATACGCAGTATTTT.

The chain uses TRBV7-2 and TRBJ1-2; no firm D call. CDR1 SGHTA and CDR2 FQGNSA come from the germline V gene. V shed 3 bases and J shed 2 bases, with 7 bases lying between them. This CDR3 contains 13 residues. Here the CDR3 reads CASSLGRNYGYTF. CDR3 nucleotides: TGTGCCAGCAGCTTGGGCAGGAACTATGGCTACACCTTC.

This chain links TRBV7-7 with TRBJ1-1, with D unclear. The CDR3 has 13 residues. Deletions cut 3 bases from V and 5 bases from J, with 10 bases between. CDR1 is SSHAT and CDR2 is FNYEAQ in the germline V gene (reference sequence). CDR3 amino acids: CASSLTDWTEAFF. In DNA, the CDR3 is TGTGCCAGCAGCTTGACGGACTGGACTGAAGCTTTCTTT.

The gene calls are TRBV5-1 and TRBJ2-2; D is undetermined. The CDR3 is made up of 14 amino acids. CDR1 SGHRS and CDR2 YFSETQ come from the germline V gene. V dropped 4 bases and J dropped 0 bases, with 7 bases sitting between them. CDR3 DNA: TGCGCCAGCAGCCCCCCTTCGAACACCGGGGAGCTGTTTTTT. Protein: CASSPPSNTGELFF. The full variable domain, completed using reference TRBV5-1 and TRBJ2-2, is KAGVTQTPRYLIKTRGQQVTLSCSPISGHRSVSWYQQTPGQGLQFLFEYFSETQRNKGNFPGRFSGRQFSNSRSEMNVSTLELGDSALYLCASSPPSNTGELFFGEGSRLTVL.